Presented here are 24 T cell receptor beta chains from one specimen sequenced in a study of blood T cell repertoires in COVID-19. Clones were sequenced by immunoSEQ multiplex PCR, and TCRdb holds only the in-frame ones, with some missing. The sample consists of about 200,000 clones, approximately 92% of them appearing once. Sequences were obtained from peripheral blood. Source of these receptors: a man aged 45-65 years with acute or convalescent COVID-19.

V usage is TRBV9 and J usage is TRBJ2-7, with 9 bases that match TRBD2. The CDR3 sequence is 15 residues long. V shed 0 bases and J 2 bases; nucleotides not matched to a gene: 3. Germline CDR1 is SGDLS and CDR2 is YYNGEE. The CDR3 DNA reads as TGTGCCAGCAGCGTAGGTGGCGGGAGGGCCTACGAGCAGTACTTC. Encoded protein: CASSVGGGRAYEQYF.

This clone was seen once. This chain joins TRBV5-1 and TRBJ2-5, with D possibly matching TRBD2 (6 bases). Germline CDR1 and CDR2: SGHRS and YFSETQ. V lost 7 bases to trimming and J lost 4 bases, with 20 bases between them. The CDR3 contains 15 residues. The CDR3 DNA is TGCGCCAGCTCAATAGGCGGAGGGATGATAGAGACCCAGTACTTC. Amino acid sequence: CASSIGGGMIETQYF.

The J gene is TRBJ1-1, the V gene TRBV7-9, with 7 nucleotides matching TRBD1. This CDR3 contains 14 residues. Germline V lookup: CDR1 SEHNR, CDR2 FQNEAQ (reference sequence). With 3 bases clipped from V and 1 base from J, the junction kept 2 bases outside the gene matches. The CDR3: CASSLGQTNTEAFF. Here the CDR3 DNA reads TGTGCCAGCAGCTTGGGACAGACGAACACTGAAGCTTTCTTT. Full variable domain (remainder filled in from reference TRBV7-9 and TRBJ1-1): DTGVSQNPRHKITKRGQNVTFRCDPISEHNRLYWYRQTLGQGPEFLTYFQNEAQLEKSRLLSDRFSAERPKGSFSTLEIQRTEQGDSAMYLCASSLGQTNTEAFFGQGTRLTVV.

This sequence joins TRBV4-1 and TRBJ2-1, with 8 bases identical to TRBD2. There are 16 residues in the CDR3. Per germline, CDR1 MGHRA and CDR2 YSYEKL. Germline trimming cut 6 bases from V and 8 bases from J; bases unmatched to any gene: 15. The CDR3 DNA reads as TGCGCCAGCAGGCCTTCCGGGACTAGGGGGGGGGATGAGCAGTTCTTC. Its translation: CASRPSGTRGGDEQFF.

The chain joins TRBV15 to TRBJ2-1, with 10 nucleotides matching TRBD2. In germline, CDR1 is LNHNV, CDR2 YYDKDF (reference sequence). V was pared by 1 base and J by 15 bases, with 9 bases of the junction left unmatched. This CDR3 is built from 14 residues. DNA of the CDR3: TGTGCCACCAGCAGAGGAACTAGCGGGACCCCCCGGTTCTTC. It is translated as CATSRGTSGTPRFF.

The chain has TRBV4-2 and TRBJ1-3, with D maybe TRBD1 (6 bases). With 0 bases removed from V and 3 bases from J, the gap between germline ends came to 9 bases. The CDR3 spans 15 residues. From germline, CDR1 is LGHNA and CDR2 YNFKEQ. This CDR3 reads CASSQEAGVGNTIYF. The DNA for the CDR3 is TGTGCCAGCAGCCAAGAGGCAGGGGTTGGAAACACCATATATTTT.

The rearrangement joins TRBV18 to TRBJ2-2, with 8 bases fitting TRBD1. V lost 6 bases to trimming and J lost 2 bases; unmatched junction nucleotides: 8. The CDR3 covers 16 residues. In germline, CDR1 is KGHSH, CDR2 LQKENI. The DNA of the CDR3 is TGTGCCAGCTCCCTGGGACAGGTCCGAAACACCGGGGAGCTGTTTTTT. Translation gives CASSLGQVRNTGELFF.

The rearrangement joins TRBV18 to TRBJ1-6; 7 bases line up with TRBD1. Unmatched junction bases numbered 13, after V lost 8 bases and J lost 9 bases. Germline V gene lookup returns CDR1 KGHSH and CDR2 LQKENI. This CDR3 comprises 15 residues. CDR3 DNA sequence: TGTGCCAGCACCGGTCAGGGGGGTTGGGGTTCACCCCTCCACTTT. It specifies CASTGQGGWGSPLHF.

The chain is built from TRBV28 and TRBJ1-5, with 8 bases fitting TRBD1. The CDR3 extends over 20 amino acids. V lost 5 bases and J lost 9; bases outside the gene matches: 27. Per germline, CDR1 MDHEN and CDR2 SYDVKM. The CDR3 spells CASSPPQVLGQGRLLGPQHF. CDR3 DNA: TGTGCCAGCAGTCCTCCCCAAGTCCTTGGACAGGGCAGGCTTCTCGGGCCCCAGCATTTT. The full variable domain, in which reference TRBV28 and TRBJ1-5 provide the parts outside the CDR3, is DVKVTQSSRYLVKRTGEKVFLECVQDMDHENMFWYRQDPGLGLRLIYFSYDVKMKEKGDIPEGYSVSREKKERFSLILESASTNQTSMYLCASSPPQVLGQGRLLGPQHFGDGTRLSIL.

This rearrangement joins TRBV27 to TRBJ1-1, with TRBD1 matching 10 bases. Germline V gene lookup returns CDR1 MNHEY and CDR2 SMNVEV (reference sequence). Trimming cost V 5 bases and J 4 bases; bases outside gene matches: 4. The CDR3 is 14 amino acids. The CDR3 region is CASSQTGGVTEAFF. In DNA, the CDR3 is TGTGCCAGCAGTCAGACAGGGGGCGTCACTGAAGCTTTCTTT.

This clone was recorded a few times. The CDR3 DNA sequence: TGTGCCAGCAGCTCTCCCCTCGGGACAGGTTCCCCATACGAGCAGTACTTC. Its protein is CASSSPLGTGSPYEQYF. This chain joins TRBV28 and TRBJ2-7, with TRBD1 identical over 8 bases. Losses at the gene ends were 6 bases for V and 4 bases for J; bases not matched to a gene: 17. From germline, CDR1 is MDHEN and CDR2 SYDVKM. This CDR3 comprises 17 residues.

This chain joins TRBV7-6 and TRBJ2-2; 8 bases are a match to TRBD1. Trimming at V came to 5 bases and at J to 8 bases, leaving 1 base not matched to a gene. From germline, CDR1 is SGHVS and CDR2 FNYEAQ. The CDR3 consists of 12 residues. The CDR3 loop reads CASSDRGGELFF. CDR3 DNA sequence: TGTGCCAGCAGCGACAGGGGTGGGGAGCTGTTTTTT. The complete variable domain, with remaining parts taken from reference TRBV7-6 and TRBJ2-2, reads GAGVSQSPRYKVTKRGQDVALRCDPISGHVSLYWYRQALGQGPEFLTYFNYEAQQDKSGLPNDRFSAERPEGSISTLTIQRTEQRDSAMYRCASSDRGGELFFGEGSRLTVL.

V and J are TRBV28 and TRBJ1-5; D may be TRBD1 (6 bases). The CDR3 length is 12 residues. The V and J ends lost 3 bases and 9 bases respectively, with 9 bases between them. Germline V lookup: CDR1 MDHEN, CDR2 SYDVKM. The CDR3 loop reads CASSFRGTPQHF. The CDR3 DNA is TGTGCCAGCAGTTTCAGGGGTACGCCCCAGCATTTT.

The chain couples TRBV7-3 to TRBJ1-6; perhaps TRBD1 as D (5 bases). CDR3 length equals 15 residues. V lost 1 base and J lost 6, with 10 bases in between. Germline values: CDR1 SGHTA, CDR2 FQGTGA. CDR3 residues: CASSLNNRFNSPLHF. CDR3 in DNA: TGTGCCAGCAGCTTAAATAACAGGTTTAATTCACCCCTCCACTTT.

In DNA, the CDR3 is TGTGCCAGCAGCCCAGGGGGCAATAATTCACCCCTCCACTTT. It codes for CASSPGGNNSPLHF. The V call is TRBV28, the J call TRBJ1-6, with TRBD1 matching 8 bases. The germline CDR1 and CDR2 sequences are MDHEN and SYDVKM. J lost 5 bases, V lost 6 bases, and 3 bases had no gene match. The CDR3 covers 14 residues.

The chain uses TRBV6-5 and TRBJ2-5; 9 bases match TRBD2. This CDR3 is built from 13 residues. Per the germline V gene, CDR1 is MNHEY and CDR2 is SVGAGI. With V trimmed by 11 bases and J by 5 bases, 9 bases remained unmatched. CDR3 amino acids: CAHQLAGGETQYF. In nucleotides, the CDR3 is TGTGCCCACCAGCTTGCGGGGGGGGAGACCCAGTACTTC.

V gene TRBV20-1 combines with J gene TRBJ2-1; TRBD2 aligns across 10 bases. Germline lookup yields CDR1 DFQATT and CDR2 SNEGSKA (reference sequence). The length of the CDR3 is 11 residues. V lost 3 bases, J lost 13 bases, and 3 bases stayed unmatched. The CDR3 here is CSARASGGQFF. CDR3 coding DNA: TGCAGTGCTAGGGCTAGCGGGGGTCAGTTCTTC.

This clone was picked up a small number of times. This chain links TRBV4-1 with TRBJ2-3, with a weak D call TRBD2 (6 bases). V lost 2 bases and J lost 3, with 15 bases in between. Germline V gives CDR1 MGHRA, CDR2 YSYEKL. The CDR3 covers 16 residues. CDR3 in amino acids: CASSQYGGGGTDTQYF. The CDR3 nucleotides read TGCGCCAGCAGCCAATACGGGGGTGGCGGGACAGATACGCAGTATTTT.

This CDR3 is CASSLFKGQGLNTEAFF. The CDR3 region has the DNA TGTGCCAGCAGTTTATTTAAGGGACAGGGGCTAAACACTGAAGCTTTCTTT. The chain recombines TRBV27 with TRBJ1-1, with 10 nucleotides matching TRBD1. The CDR3 sequence is 17 residues long. V gave up 1 base and J gave up 2 bases; unmatched junction bases: 7. Germline values: CDR1 MNHEY, CDR2 SMNVEV (reference sequence).

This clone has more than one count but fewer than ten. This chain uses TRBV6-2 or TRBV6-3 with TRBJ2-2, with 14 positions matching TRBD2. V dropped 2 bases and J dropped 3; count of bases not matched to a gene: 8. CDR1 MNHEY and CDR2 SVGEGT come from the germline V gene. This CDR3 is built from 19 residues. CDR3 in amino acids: CASSYRVTSGRGDTGELFF. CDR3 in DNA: TGTGCCAGCAGTTACCGGGTGACTAGCGGGAGGGGCGACACCGGGGAGCTGTTTTTT.

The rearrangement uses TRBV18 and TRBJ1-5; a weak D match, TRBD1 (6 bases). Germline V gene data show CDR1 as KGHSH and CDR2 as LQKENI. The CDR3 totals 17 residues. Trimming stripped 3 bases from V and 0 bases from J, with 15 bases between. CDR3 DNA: TGTGCCAGCTCACCCAGGACAGCTTCTAATAGCAATCAGCCCCAGCATTTT. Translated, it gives CASSPRTASNSNQPQHF.

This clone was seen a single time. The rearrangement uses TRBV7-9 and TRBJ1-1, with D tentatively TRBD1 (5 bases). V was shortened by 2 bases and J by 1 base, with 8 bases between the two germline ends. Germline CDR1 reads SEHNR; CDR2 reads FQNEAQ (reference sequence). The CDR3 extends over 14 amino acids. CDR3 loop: CASSLSQGNTEAFF. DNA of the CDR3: TGTGCCAGCAGCTTAAGCCAGGGGAACACTGAAGCTTTCTTT.

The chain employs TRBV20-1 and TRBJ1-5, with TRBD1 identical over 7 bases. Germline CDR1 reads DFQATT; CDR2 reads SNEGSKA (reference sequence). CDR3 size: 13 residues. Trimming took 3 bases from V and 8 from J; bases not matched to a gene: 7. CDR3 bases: TGCAGTGCTAGTAGGACAGGCAGGGAGCCCCAGCATTTT. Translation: CSASRTGREPQHF.

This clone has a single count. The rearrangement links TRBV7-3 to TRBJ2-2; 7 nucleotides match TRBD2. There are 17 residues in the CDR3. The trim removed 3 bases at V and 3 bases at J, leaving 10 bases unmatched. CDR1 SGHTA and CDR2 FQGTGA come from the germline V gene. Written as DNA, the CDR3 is TGTGCCAGCAGCTTCCCGGGGGGTAGCGGTCACACCGGGGAGCTGTTTTTT. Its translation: CASSFPGGSGHTGELFF. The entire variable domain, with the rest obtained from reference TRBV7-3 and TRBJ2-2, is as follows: GAGVSQTPSNKVTEKGKYVELRCDPISGHTALYWYRQSLGQGPEFLIYFQGTGAADDSGLPNDRFFAVRPEGSVSTLKIQRTERGDSAVYLCASSFPGGSGHTGELFFGEGSRLTVL.